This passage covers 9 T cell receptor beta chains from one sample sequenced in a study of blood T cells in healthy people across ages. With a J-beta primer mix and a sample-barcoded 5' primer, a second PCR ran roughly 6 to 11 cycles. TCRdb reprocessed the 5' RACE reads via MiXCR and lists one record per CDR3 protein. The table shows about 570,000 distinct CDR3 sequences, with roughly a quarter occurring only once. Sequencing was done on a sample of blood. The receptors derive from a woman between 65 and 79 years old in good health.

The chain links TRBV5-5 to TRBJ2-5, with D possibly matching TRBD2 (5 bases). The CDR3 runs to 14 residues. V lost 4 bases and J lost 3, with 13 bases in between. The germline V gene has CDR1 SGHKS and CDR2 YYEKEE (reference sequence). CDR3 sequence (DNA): TGTGCCAGCAGCATAAGAGGAGGAGAAGAGACCCAGTACTTC. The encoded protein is CASSIRGGEETQYF.

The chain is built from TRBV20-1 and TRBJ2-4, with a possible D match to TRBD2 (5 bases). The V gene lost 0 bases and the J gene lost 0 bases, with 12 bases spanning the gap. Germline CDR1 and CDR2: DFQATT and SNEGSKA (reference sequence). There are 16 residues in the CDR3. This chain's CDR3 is CSARDPGGRAKNIQYF. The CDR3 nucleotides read TGCAGTGCTAGAGATCCAGGAGGCCGAGCCAAAAACATTCAGTACTTC.

The CDR3 loop is CASSEGSGQETQYF. In nucleotides, the CDR3 is TGTGCCAGCAGCGAGGGGAGTGGCCAAGAGACCCAGTACTTC. The rearrangement links TRBV3-1 to TRBJ2-5; D is perhaps TRBD1 or TRBD2 (5 bases each). The V gene's germline CDR1 is LGHDT and CDR2 YNNKEL (reference sequence). The V gene lost 5 bases and the J gene lost 1 base, with 11 bases spanning the gap. This CDR3 contains 14 residues.

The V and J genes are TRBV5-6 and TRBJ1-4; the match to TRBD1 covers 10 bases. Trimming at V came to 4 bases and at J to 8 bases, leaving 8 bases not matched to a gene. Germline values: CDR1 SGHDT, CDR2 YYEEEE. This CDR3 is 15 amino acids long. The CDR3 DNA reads TGTGCCAGCAGCACCGGACAGGGGGGTCGAGAAAAACTGTTTTTT. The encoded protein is CASSTGQGGREKLFF.

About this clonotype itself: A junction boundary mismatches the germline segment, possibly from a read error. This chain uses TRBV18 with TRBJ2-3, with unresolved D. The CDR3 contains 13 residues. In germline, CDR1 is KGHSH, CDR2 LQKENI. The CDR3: CARSPGLSDTQYF. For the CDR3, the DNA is TGTGCCCGCTCACCCGGTTTATCAGATACGCAGTATTTT.

The CDR3 protein is CASTRGVRDTQYF. The DNA of the CDR3 is TGTGCCAGCACGCGGGGGGTTAGGGATACGCAGTATTTT. The chain is built from TRBV6-1 and TRBJ2-3, with 8 bases matching TRBD2. The CDR3 is 13 residues long. CDR1 is MNHNS and CDR2 is SASEGT in the germline V gene. Trimming took 7 bases from V and 6 from J; bases not matched to a gene: 6.

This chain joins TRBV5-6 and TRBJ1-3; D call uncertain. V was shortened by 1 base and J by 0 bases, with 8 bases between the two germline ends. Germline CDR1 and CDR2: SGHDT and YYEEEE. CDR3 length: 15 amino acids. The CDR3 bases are TGTGCCAGCAGCTTGACCAGTCCCTCTGGAAACACCATATATTTT. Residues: CASSLTSPSGNTIYF.

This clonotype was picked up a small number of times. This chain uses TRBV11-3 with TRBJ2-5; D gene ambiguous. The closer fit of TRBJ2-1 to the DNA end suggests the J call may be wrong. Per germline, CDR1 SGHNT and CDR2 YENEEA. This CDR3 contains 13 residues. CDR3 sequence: CASSLSQRNEQFF. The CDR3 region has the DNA TGTGCCAGCAGCTTATCCCAGCGCAATGAGCAGTTCTTC.

CDR3 protein: CASSSTGTGTEAFF. The CDR3 DNA reads as TGTGCCAGCAGCTCGACCGGGACCGGCACTGAAGCTTTCTTT. The chain links TRBV5-6 to TRBJ1-1; a weak D match, TRBD1 (5 bases). Trimming removed 3 bases from V and 4 bases from J, with 13 bases in between. This CDR3 contains 14 residues. Germline V gene sequence: CDR1 SGHDT, CDR2 YYEEEE.